This passage covers 3 T cell receptor beta chains from one sample sequenced in a study of blood T cell repertoires in COVID-19. Method: immunoSEQ multiplex PCR; TCRdb's copy keeps in-frame clones and lacks some. Seen here are fewer than 75,000 clones, roughly 86% observed once, and the top ten hold approximately 1.5%. Sequenced: peripheral blood. These receptor sequences come from a man in his 60s with acute or convalescent COVID-19.

This chain joins TRBV19 and TRBJ2-3; a weak D match, TRBD2 (6 bases). From germline, CDR1 is LNHDA and CDR2 SQIVND (reference sequence). Trimming stripped 4 bases from V and 2 bases from J, with 13 bases between. CDR3 length equals 15 residues. CDR3 loop: CASSKLGGLTDTQYF. The CDR3 DNA is TGTGCCAGTAGTAAACTCGGGGGACTCACAGATACGCAGTATTTT.

V is TRBV2 and J is TRBJ1-4, with 10 bases aligning to TRBD1. The junction had 13 bases not matched to a gene; V was cut back by 8 bases and J by 10 bases. Germline CDR1 and CDR2: SNHLY and FYNNEI. This CDR3 contains 15 residues. Written as DNA, the CDR3 is TGTGCCAGCGCCCGCCCGACAGGGGGCATAGTAAAACTGTTTTTT. Translation gives CASARPTGGIVKLFF.

The chain joins TRBV30 to TRBJ1-5; D possibly corresponds to TRBD1 (6 bases). V was clipped by 3 bases and J by 7 bases, with 22 bases between them. Germline V gene lookup returns CDR1 GTSNPN and CDR2 SVGIG (reference sequence). The CDR3 contains 16 residues. The CDR3 nucleotides read TGTGCCTGGAGCCCAGCAAGCGGGGGGCGCGGGCAGCCCCAGCATTTT. As protein: CAWSPASGGRGQPQHF.